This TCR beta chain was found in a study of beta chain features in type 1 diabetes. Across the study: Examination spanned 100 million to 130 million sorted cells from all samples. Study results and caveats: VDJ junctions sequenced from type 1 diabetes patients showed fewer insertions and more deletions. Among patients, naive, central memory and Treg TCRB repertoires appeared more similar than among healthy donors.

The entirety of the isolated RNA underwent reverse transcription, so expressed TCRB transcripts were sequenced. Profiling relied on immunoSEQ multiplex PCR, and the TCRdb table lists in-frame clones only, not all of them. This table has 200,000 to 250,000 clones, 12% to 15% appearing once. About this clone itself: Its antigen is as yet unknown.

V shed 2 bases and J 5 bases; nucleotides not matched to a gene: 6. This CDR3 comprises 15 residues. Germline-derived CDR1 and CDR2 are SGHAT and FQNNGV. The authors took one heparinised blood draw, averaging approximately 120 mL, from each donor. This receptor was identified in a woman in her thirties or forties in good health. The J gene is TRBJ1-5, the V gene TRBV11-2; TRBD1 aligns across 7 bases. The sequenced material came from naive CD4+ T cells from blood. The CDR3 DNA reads TGTGCCAGCAGCTTACGAGGGACAGCTTATCAGCCCCAGCATTTT. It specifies CASSLRGTAYQPQHF.